Sequencing of this T cell receptor (beta chain) was carried out in a study of response to subunit inactivated influenza vaccine. This CDR3 is 12 amino acids long. Per germline, CDR1 SNHLY and CDR2 FYNNEI. V was trimmed by 6 bases and J by 12 bases, leaving 15 bases between them. MiXCR, applied by TCRdb to the RT-PCR reads, yields one record per CDR3 protein. The sample lists hundreds of thousands of distinct CDR3 sequences, more than 15% occurring once. This specimen consisted of PBMCs from blood, obtained about 13 days after vaccination. V gene TRBV2 combines with J gene TRBJ2-1, with D unclear. This TCR derives from a man in his fifties or sixties who received an inactivated influenza vaccine. CDR3 residues: CASSYDSSSQFF. CDR3 coding DNA: TGTGCCAGCAGCTACGACTCCTCGTCGCAGTTCTTC.